The sequence of this T cell receptor (beta chain) was determined in a study of T cells in Graves' hyperthyroidism and ophthalmopathy. Amplified TCR beta CDR3 regions derived from RNA transcripts. An initial round of RT-PCR targeting the TCR CDR3 relied on the HTBI primer set. In TCRdb, the multiplex PCR reads were re-called with MiXCR into one record per CDR3 protein. The profile shows 400,000 to 500,000 distinct CDR3 sequences, under 15% of them singletons. The V gene lost 9 bases and the J gene lost 1 base, with 12 bases spanning the gap. CDR1 MNHEY and CDR2 SVGEGT come from the germline V gene. The CDR3 spans 13 residues. This clonotype came up many times.

The source material was blood. This chain links TRBV6-2 or TRBV6-3 with TRBJ1-1; TRBD1 is a possible D gene (5 bases). This TCR was recovered from a man aged 18 to 35 with Graves' ophthalmopathy. DNA for the CDR3: TGTGCCAGTACCCCCGGGGGGAACACTGAAGCTTTCTTT. It specifies CASTPGGNTEAFF.